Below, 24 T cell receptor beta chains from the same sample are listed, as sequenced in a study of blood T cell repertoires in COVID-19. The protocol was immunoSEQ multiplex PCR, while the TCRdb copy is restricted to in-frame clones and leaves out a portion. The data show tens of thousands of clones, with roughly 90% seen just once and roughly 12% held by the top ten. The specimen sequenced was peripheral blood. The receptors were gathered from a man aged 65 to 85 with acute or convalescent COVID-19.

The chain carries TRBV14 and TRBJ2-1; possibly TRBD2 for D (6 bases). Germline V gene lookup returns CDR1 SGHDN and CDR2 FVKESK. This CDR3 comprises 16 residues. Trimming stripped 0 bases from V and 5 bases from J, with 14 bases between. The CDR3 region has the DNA TGTGCCAGCAGCCAAGATATCGGGACGGGGGACAATGAGCAGTTCTTC. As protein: CASSQDIGTGDNEQFF.

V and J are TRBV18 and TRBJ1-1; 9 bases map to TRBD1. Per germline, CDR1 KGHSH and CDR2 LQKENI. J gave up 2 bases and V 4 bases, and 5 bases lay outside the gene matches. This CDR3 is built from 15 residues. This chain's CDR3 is CASSLRTGDNTEAFF. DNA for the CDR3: TGTGCCAGCTCACTCCGGACAGGGGATAACACTGAAGCTTTCTTT. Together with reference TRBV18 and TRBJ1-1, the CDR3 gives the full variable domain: NAGVMQNPRHLVRRRGQEARLRCSPMKGHSHVYWYRQLPEEGLKFMVYLQKENIIDESGMPKERFSAEFPKEGPSILRIQQVVRGDSAAYFCASSLRTGDNTEAFFGQGTRLTVV.

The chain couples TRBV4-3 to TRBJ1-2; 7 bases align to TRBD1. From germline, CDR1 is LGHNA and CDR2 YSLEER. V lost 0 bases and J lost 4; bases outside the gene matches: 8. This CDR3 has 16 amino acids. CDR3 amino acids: CASSQDPGGRIYGYTF. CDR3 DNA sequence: TGCGCCAGCAGCCAAGATCCAGGGGGACGGATCTATGGCTACACCTTC.

CDR3 amino acids: CAWNTGGRTEAFF. The CDR3 nucleotides read TGTGCCTGGAATACAGGGGGCAGAACTGAAGCTTTCTTT. The chain is built from TRBV30 and TRBJ1-1; 9 bases are shared with TRBD1. Germline CDR1 is GTSNPN and CDR2 is SVGIG (reference sequence). V dropped 4 bases and J dropped 5; count of bases not matched to a gene: 5. This CDR3 is 13 amino acids long.

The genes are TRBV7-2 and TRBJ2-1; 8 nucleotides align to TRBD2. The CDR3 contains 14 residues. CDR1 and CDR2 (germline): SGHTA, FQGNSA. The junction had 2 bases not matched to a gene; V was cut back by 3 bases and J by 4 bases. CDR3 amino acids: CASSFLAGYNEQFF. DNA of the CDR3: TGTGCCAGCAGCTTTCTAGCGGGTTACAATGAGCAGTTCTTC.

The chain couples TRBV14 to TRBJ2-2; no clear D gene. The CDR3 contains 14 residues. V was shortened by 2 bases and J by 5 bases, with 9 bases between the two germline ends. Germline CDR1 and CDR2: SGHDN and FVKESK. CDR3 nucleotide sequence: TGTGCCAGCAGCCAAAGGCAGGTGACCGGGGAGCTGTTTTTT. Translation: CASSQRQVTGELFF.

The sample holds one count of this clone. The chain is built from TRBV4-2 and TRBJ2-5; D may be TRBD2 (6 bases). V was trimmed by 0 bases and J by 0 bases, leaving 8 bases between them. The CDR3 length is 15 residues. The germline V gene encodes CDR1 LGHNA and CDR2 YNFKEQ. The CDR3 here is CASSQDGTHQETQYF. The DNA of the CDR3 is TGTGCCAGCAGCCAAGATGGGACTCACCAAGAGACCCAGTACTTC.

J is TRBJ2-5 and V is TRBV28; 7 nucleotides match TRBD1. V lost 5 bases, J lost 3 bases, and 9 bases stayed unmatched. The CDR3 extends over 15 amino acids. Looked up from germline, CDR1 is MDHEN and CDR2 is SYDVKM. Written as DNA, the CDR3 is TGTGCCAGCAGTGCAACGGGACAGAGCGAAGAGACCCAGTACTTC. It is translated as CASSATGQSEETQYF.

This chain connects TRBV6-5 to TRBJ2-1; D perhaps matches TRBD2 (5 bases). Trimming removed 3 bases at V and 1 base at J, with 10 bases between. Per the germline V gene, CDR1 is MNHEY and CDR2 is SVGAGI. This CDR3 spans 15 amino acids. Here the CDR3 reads CASSYSAASYNEQFF. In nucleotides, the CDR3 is TGTGCCAGCAGTTATTCAGCGGCTTCCTACAATGAGCAGTTCTTC.

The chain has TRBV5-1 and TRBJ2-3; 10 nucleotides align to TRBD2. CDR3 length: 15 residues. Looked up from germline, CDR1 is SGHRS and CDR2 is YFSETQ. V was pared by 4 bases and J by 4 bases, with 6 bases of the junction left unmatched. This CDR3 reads CASSESAGGPDTQYF. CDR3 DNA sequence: TGCGCCAGCAGCGAGTCAGCGGGAGGGCCAGATACGCAGTATTTT.

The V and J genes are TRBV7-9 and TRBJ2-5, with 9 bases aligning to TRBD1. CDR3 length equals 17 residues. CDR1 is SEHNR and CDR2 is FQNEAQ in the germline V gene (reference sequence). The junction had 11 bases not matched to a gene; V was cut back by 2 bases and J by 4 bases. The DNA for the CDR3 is TGTGCCAGCAGCTTACTATGGGGACAGGGAGTAGGAGAGACCCAGTACTTC. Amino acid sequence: CASSLLWGQGVGETQYF.

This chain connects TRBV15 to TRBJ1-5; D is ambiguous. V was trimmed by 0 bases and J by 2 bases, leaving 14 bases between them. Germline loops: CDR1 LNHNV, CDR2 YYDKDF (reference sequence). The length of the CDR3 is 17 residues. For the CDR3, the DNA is TGTGCCACCAGCAGAGATTCGTGGCCCCGTGGCAATCAGCCCCAGCATTTT. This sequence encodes CATSRDSWPRGNQPQHF.

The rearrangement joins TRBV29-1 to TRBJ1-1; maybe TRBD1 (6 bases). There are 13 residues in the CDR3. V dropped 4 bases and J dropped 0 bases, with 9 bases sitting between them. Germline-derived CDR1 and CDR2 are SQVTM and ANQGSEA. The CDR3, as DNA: TGCAGCGTTGTTACAGGGCTGAACACTGAAGCTTTCTTT. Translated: CSVVTGLNTEAFF.

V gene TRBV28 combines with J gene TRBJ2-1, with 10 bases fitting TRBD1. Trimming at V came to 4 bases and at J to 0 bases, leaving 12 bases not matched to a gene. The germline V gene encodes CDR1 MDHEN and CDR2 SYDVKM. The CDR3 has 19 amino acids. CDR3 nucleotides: TGTGCCAGCAGTTCCTACCGGGACAGGGGCGTGAGCTCCTACAATGAGCAGTTCTTC. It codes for CASSSYRDRGVSSYNEQFF.

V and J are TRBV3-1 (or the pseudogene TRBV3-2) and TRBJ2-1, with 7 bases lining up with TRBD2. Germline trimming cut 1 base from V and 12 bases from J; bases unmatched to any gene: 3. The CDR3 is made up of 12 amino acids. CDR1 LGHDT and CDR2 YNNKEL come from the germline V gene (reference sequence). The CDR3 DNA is TGTGCCAGCAGCCAAGCGACTAGCAGGCAGTTCTTC. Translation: CASSQATSRQFF.

CDR3 nucleotides: TGTGCCAGCAAGAAGGGGGCCGACACAGATACGCAGTATTTT. It codes for CASKKGADTDTQYF. This chain connects TRBV6-5 to TRBJ2-3; TRBD1 matches 7 bases. The V gene end was trimmed by 7 bases and the J gene end by 2 bases; junction bases not matched to a gene: 6. This CDR3 has 14 amino acids. CDR1 and CDR2 from the germline V gene are MNHEY and SVGAGI.

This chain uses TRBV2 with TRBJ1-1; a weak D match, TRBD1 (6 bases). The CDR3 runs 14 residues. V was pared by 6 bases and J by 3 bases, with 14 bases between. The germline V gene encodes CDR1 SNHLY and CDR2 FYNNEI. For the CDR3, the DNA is TGTGCCAGCAGCCAACAGGGTTGGGACACTGAAGCTTTCTTT. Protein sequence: CASSQQGWDTEAFF.

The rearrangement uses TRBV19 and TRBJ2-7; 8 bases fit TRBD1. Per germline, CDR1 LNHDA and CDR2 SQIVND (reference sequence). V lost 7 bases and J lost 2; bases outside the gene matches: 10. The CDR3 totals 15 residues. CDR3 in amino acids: CASKLSDRATYEQYF. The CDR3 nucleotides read TGTGCCAGTAAGTTATCGGACAGGGCGACCTACGAGCAGTACTTC. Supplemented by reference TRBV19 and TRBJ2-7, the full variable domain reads DGGITQSPKYLFRKEGQNVTLSCEQNLNHDAMYWYRQDPGQGLRLIYYSQIVNDFQKGDIAEGYSVSREKKESFPLTVTSAQKNPTAFYLCASKLSDRATYEQYFGPGTRLTVT.

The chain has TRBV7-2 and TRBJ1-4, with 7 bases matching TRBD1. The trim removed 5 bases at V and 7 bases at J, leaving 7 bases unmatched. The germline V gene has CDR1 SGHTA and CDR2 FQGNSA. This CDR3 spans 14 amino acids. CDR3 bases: TGTGCCAGCAGCCCGACAGGGCGCATTGAAAAACTGTTTTTT. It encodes CASSPTGRIEKLFF.

CDR3 residues: CASSGGTGKVRGYTF. DNA of the CDR3: TGTGCCAGCAGTGGCGGGACAGGGAAGGTTCGTGGCTACACCTTC. The V and J genes are TRBV6-6 and TRBJ1-2; 9 bases fit TRBD1. Trimming took 5 bases from V and 7 from J; bases not matched to a gene: 11. The CDR3 is made up of 15 amino acids. Per germline, CDR1 MNHNY and CDR2 SVGAGI (reference sequence).

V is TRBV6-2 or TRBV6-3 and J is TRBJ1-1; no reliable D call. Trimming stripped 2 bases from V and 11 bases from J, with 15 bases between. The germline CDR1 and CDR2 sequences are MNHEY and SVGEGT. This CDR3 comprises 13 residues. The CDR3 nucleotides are TGTGCCAGCAGTTACGCATCCCCGGTGGGCGCTTTCTTT. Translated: CASSYASPVGAFF.

The CDR3, as DNA: TGTGCCAGCAGCACGGACAGGGGGCAGGTAGCTTTCTTT. It encodes CASSTDRGQVAFF. The chain combines TRBV7-3 with TRBJ1-1; 11 positions match TRBD1. The CDR3 contains 13 residues. The V and J ends lost 5 bases and 10 bases, in that order; junction bases with no gene match: 6. CDR1 and CDR2 (germline): SGHTA, FQGTGA.

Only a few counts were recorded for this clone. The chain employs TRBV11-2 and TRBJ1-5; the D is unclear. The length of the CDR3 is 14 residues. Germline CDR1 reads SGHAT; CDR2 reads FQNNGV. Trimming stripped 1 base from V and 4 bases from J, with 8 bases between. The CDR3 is CASSLGRLNQPQHF. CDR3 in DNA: TGTGCCAGCAGCTTAGGGCGGTTAAATCAGCCCCAGCATTTT.

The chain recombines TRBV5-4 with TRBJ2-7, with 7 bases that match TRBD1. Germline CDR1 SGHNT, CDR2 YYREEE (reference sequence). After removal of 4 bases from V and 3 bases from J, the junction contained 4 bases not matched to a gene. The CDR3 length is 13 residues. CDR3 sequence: CASSLRTGYEQYF. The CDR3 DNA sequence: TGTGCCAGCAGCCTGAGGACAGGCTACGAGCAGTACTTC.